The T cell receptor beta chain described here comes from a study of shared clonotypes between healthy human individuals. Study overall: Three men and a couple of women, aged 18 to 49, were donors. General study points: Estimated clonotype richness was generally higher in naive than memory subsets.

The protocol was immunoSEQ multiplex PCR, while the TCRdb copy is restricted to in-frame clones and leaves out a portion. This sample has approximately 2.1 million clones, with approximately 93% found just once. The CDR3 has 15 amino acids. Germline values: CDR1 ENHRY, CDR2 SYGVKD. V lost 8 bases, J lost 1 base, and 8 bases stayed unmatched. As concerns this clone: Its cognate antigen is unknown.

The sample comprised naive CD4+ T cells from PBMCs. As to subset: CD45RA+ positively selected. The V gene is TRBV10-3, the J gene TRBJ1-1, with 9 bases matching TRBD1. This TCR derives from a man aged 18 to 30 in good health. Some clones in this sample may be carry-over from other donors' samples. The CDR3 nucleotides are TGTGCCATCGCACAGGGGGCGAGGGAGAACACTGAAGCTTTCTTT. This sequence encodes CAIAQGARENTEAFF.